The 15 T cell receptor beta chains listed next were all sequenced from one sample in a study of T-cell memory formation after mild COVID-19. TCRdb analysed the 5' RACE reads with MiXCR anew, one entry per CDR3 protein. Among 500,000 to 600,000 distinct CDR3 sequences, approximately 18% were seen once, and the ten largest hold more than 10%. The specimen sequenced was PBMCs or a T cell subset sorted from them (not recorded which). The receptors were gathered from an adult woman who had mild COVID-19 (a few samples of this study predate the infection). Cell type and time point are not known.

V is TRBV7-8 and J is TRBJ2-3; 8 positions agree with TRBD2. Germline V gene data show CDR1 as SGHVS and CDR2 as FQNEAQ. This CDR3 is built from 17 residues. The V and J ends lost 2 bases and 5 bases, in that order; junction bases with no gene match: 12. The CDR3 nucleotides read TGTGCCAGCAGCTTAATGGCGGGGGGTCGATTCCGAGATACGCAGTATTTT. As protein: CASSLMAGGRFRDTQYF.

V is TRBV14 and J is TRBJ1-1; weak D call: TRBD1 (6 bases). Germline V gene lookup returns CDR1 SGHDN and CDR2 FVKESK. With 0 bases removed from V and 1 base from J, the gap between germline ends came to 15 bases. The CDR3 consists of 17 residues. CDR3 bases: TGTGCCAGCAGCCAAGATATTGCGACAGGAACGAACACTGAAGCTTTCTTT. Protein sequence: CASSQDIATGTNTEAFF.

The chain combines TRBV30 with TRBJ1-5; the D is unclear. CDR3 length: 13 amino acids. Trimming removed 3 bases from V and 0 bases from J, with 6 bases in between. Germline values: CDR1 GTSNPN, CDR2 SVGIG (reference sequence). CDR3 region: CAWREFSNQPQHF. The DNA for the CDR3 is TGTGCCTGGAGAGAGTTTAGCAATCAGCCCCAGCATTTT. The complete variable domain, with remaining parts taken from reference TRBV30 and TRBJ1-5, reads SQTIHQWPATLVQPVGSPLSLECTVEGTSNPNLYWYRQAAGRGLQLLFYSVGIGQISSEVPQNLSASRPQDRQFILSSKKLLLSDSGFYLCAWREFSNQPQHFGDGTRLSIL.

This sequence joins TRBV7-9 and TRBJ2-1; 10 bases map to TRBD2. The V gene end was trimmed by 4 bases and the J gene end by 3 bases; junction bases not matched to a gene: 12. The CDR3 covers 18 residues. Germline CDR1 reads SEHNR; CDR2 reads FQNEAQ (reference sequence). The CDR3 DNA reads as TGTGCCAGCAGCTCAACCAGAGCTGAGCGGGAGGGCTACAATGAGCAGTTCTTC. Amino acid sequence: CASSSTRAEREGYNEQFF.

The table lists this clonotype with a few counts. The J gene is TRBJ1-2, the V gene TRBV6-5, with 9 bases aligning to TRBD1. J was trimmed by 7 bases and V by 4 bases; bases with no gene match: 7. Germline loops: CDR1 MNHEY, CDR2 SVGAGI. This CDR3 spans 14 amino acids. CDR3: CASSSGQGSFGYTF. Here the CDR3 DNA reads TGTGCCAGCAGTTCAGGACAGGGGTCTTTTGGCTACACCTTC.

This chain connects TRBV7-7 to TRBJ2-5, with D perhaps TRBD1 (5 bases). V lost 5 bases, J lost 0 bases, and 10 bases lay in between. The CDR3 covers 14 residues. Germline CDR1 reads SSHAT; CDR2 reads FNYEAQ (reference sequence). The CDR3 sequence: CASSLRQNQETQYF. In DNA form, the CDR3 reads TGTGCCAGCAGCCTACGACAGAACCAAGAGACCCAGTACTTC.

The chain combines TRBV10-3 with TRBJ1-2; TRBD1 agrees at 7 bases. This CDR3 is 15 amino acids long. V dropped 0 bases and J dropped 2; count of bases not matched to a gene: 3. The germline V gene encodes CDR1 ENHRY and CDR2 SYGVKD. The CDR3 here is CAISESGQYNYGYTF. Here the CDR3 DNA reads TGTGCCATCAGTGAGTCGGGACAGTACAACTATGGCTACACCTTC.

The chain couples TRBV29-1 to TRBJ2-7; D not resolved. Trimming left V 7 bases short and J 1 base short, with 14 bases between. The CDR3 consists of 13 residues. In germline, CDR1 is SQVTM, CDR2 ANQGSEA. DNA for the CDR3: TGCAGCGCCACGGCCGATCTTTCCTACGAGCAGTACTTC. Translation gives CSATADLSYEQYF.

The V and J genes are TRBV30 and TRBJ2-1; TRBD1 agrees at 7 bases. Germline V gene lookup returns CDR1 GTSNPN and CDR2 SVGIG (reference sequence). CDR3 length: 13 amino acids. The junction had 5 bases not matched to a gene; V was cut back by 5 bases and J by 4 bases. CDR3 DNA sequence: TGTGCCTGGGACAGGGACCGTTACAATGAGCAGTTCTTC. Translating it yields CAWDRDRYNEQFF.

This clonotype occurred a few times. CDR3 sequence (DNA): TGTGCCAGCTCACCCGGGGCCGACAATCAGCCCCAGCATTTT. Translated, it gives CASSPGADNQPQHF. The V and J genes are TRBV18 and TRBJ1-5; D is perhaps TRBD1 (5 bases). V was shortened by 3 bases and J by 3 bases, with 9 bases between the two germline ends. Germline lookup yields CDR1 KGHSH and CDR2 LQKENI. The CDR3 totals 14 residues.

The rearrangement uses TRBV6-2 or TRBV6-3 and TRBJ2-1; tentatively, D is TRBD2 (5 bases). The germline V gene encodes CDR1 MNHEY and CDR2 SVGEGT. The CDR3 is 15 amino acids. V shed 0 bases and J shed 4 bases, with 10 bases lying between them. The CDR3 bases are TGTGCCAGCAGTTACTCGAGGAGCGGTTACAATGAGCAGTTCTTC. Encoded protein: CASSYSRSGYNEQFF.

The V and J genes are TRBV27 and TRBJ2-1; 13 bases are shared with TRBD2. V dropped 5 bases and J dropped 2; count of bases not matched to a gene: 15. Germline loops: CDR1 MNHEY, CDR2 SMNVEV (reference sequence). There are 20 residues in the CDR3. CDR3 amino acids: CASSPTLLGLAGVPYNEQFF. For the CDR3, the DNA is TGTGCCAGCAGTCCCACGCTACTCGGACTAGCGGGAGTACCCTACAATGAGCAGTTCTTC.

This clonotype came up a few times. The chain combines TRBV6-5 with TRBJ1-1, with 7 positions matching TRBD1. The length of the CDR3 is 14 residues. The germline V gene has CDR1 MNHEY and CDR2 SVGAGI. Trimming at V came to 5 bases and at J to 5 bases, leaving 8 bases not matched to a gene. The chain's CDR3 is CASSRFRQGTEAFF. The CDR3 nucleotides read TGTGCCAGCAGTCGGTTTCGACAGGGAACTGAAGCTTTCTTT.

This chain uses TRBV5-6 with TRBJ1-2; D is unresolved. CDR1 is SGHDT and CDR2 is YYEEEE in the germline V gene. This CDR3 spans 13 amino acids. V lost 1 base and J 2 bases, leaving 6 bases between the germline ends. Here the CDR3 DNA reads TGTGCCAGCAGCTTGCCCCTAAACTATGGCTACACCTTC. It yields the protein CASSLPLNYGYTF.

J is TRBJ1-5 and V is TRBV6-5, with a tentative D call TRBD1 (6 bases). CDR3 length: 15 residues. From germline, CDR1 is MNHEY and CDR2 SVGAGI. Trimming removed 4 bases from V and 6 bases from J, with 16 bases in between. CDR3 nucleotides: TGTGCCAGCAGTTCCACTGGGGGCGCCGGTCAGCCCCAGCATTTT. Encoded protein: CASSSTGGAGQPQHF.